This TCR beta chain came from a study of shared clonotypes between healthy human individuals. As to this clone: Its antigen is currently unknown.

Positive CCR7 selection of CD45RO-negative cells yielded the naive CD8 cells, and terminally differentiated effector memory CD45RA+ cells were excluded. Every donor, a Caucasian adult, lived in Nashville, Tennessee. Germline V gene sequence: CDR1 MDHEN, CDR2 SYDVKM. The trim removed 8 bases at V and 5 bases at J, leaving 14 bases unmatched. The CDR3 is made up of 15 amino acids. Investigators spread the genomic DNA of each subset evenly over several immunoSEQ plates. The method was immunoSEQ multiplex PCR; TCRdb's version includes in-frame clones alone and lacks a portion of them. The repertoire holds millions of clones, with approximately 94% as singletons. Study-level results: Larger estimated richness was generally seen in naive subsets than in memory subsets. In contrast to clonotypes shared by all four donors, non-shared clonotypes had lower generation probabilities.

The receptor was isolated from a man younger than 35 in good health. The sequenced sample consisted of naive CD8+ T cells sorted from blood. The chain couples TRBV28 to TRBJ2-7; 8 bases map to TRBD1. DNA of the CDR3: TGTGCCAGCGAAGGGACAGGACCTCTCCTAGACGAGCAGTACTTC. Translating it yields CASEGTGPLLDEQYF.